These 3 T cell receptor beta chains were all obtained from the same sample, sequenced in a study of T cell responses to AZD1222 COVID-19 vaccine. The protocol was immunoSEQ multiplex PCR, while the TCRdb copy is restricted to in-frame clones and leaves out a portion. Of roughly 100,000 clones listed, more than 70% are singletons. The sample consisted of peripheral blood, taken on day 0 of AZD1222 vaccination. The receptors shown here come from an adult in good health.

Only a few counts were recorded for this clone. This chain connects TRBV7-3 to TRBJ2-2, with D uncertain. The CDR3 has 12 residues. Germline V CDR1 and CDR2: SGHTA, FQGTGA. Trimming shortened V by 2 bases and J by 8 bases, and 6 bases separated the two germline ends. The CDR3 nucleotides are TGTGCCAGCAGCTTAGTCATGGGGGAGCTGTTTTTT. Protein: CASSLVMGELFF.

The chain has TRBV5-6 and TRBJ2-1; 8 bases are a match to TRBD1. Germline CDR1 reads SGHDT; CDR2 reads YYEEEE. V shed 2 bases, J shed 4 bases, and the junction held 5 bases outside the gene matches. This CDR3 contains 15 residues. CDR3 loop: CASSFWDRIYNEQFF. DNA of the CDR3: TGTGCCAGCAGCTTCTGGGACAGGATATACAATGAGCAGTTCTTC.

The CDR3 region has the DNA TGTGCCAGCTCACCGGGACAGGGGAATTCACCCCTCCACTTT. This sequence encodes CASSPGQGNSPLHF. The chain links TRBV18 to TRBJ1-6, with TRBD1 identical over 10 bases. V dropped 3 bases and J dropped 7; count of bases not matched to a gene: 0. Germline V gene sequence: CDR1 KGHSH, CDR2 LQKENI. The CDR3 spans 14 residues.